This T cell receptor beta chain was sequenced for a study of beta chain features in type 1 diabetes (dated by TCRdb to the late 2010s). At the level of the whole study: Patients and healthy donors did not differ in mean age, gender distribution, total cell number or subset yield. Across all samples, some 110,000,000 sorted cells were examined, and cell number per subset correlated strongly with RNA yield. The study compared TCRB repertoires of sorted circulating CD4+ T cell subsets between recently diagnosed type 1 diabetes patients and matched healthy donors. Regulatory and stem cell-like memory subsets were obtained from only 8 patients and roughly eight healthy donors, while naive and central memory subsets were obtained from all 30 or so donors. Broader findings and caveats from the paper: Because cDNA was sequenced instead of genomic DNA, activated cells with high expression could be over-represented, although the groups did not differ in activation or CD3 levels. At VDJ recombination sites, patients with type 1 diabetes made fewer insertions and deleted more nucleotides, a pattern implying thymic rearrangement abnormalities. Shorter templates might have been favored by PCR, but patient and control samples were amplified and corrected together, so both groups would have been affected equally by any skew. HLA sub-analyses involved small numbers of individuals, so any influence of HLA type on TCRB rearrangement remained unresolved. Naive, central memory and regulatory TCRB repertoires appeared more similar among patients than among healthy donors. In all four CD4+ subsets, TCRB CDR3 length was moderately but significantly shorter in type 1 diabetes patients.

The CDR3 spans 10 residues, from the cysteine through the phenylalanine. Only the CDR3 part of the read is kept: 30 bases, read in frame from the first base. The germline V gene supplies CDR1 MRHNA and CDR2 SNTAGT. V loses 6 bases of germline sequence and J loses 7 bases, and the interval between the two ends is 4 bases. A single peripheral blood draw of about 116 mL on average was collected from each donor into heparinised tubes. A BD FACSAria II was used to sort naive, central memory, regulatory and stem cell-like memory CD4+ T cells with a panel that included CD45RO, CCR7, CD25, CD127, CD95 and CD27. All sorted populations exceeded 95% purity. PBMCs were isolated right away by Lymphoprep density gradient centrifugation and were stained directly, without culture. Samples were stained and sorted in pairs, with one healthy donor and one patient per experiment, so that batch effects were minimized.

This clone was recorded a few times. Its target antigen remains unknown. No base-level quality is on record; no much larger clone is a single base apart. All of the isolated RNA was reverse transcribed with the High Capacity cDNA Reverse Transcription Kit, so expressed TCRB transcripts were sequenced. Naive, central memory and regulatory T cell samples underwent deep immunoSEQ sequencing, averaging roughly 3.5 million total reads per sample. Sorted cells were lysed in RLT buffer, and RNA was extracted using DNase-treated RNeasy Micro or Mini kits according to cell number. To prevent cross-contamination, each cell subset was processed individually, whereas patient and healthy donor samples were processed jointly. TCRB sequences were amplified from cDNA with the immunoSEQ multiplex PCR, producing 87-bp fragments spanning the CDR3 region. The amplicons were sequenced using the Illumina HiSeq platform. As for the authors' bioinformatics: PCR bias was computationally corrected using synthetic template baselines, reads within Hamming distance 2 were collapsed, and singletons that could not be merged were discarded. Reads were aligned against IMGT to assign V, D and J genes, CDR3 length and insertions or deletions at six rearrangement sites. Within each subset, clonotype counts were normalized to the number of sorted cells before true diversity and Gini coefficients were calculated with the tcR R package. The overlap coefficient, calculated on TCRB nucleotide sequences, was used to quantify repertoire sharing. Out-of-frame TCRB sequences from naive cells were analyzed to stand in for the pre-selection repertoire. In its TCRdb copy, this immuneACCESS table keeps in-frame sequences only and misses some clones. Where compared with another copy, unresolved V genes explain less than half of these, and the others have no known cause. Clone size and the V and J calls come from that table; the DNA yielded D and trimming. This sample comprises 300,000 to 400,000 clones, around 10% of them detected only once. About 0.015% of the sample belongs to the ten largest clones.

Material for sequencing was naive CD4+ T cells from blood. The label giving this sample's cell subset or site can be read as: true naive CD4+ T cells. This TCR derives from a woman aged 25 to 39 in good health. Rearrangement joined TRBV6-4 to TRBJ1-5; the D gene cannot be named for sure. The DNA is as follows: TGTGCCAGCAGCCTCCAGCCCCAGCATTTT. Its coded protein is CASSLQPQHF.